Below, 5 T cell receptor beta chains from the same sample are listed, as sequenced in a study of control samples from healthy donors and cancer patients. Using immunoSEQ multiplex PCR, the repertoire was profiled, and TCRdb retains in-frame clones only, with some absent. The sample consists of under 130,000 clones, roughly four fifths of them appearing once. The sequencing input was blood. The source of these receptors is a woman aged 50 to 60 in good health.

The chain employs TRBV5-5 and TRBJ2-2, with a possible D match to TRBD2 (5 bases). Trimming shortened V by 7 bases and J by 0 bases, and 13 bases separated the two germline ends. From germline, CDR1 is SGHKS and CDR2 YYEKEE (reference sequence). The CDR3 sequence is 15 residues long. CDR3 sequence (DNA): TGTGCCAGCCTAGGGAGCACAGCGAACACCGGGGAGCTGTTTTTT. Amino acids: CASLGSTANTGELFF.

The chain's CDR3 is CASSFWDGSSYEQYF. In DNA, the CDR3 is TGCGCCAGCAGCTTCTGGGACGGGAGCTCCTACGAGCAGTACTTC. V gene TRBV5-1 combines with J gene TRBJ2-7; TRBD2 is a possible D gene (6 bases). The CDR3 is 15 residues long. V dropped 2 bases and J dropped 0 bases, with 12 bases sitting between them. Germline lookup yields CDR1 SGHRS and CDR2 YFSETQ.

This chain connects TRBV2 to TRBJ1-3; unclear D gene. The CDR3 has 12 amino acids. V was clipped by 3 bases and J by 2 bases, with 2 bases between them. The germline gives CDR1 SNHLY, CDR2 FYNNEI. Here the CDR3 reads CASSDPGNTIYF. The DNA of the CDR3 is TGTGCCAGCAGTGACCCTGGAAACACCATATATTTT.

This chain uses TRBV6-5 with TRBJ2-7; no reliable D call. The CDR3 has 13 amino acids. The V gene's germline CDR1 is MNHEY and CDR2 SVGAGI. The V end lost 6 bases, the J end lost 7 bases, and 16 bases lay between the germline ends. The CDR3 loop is CASRPDTRREQYF. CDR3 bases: TGTGCCAGCAGGCCCGACACCCGGCGGGAGCAGTACTTC.

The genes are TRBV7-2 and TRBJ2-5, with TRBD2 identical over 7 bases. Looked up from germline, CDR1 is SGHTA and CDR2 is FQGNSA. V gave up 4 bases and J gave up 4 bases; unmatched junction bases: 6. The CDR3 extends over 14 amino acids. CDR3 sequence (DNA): TGTGCCAGCAGCTACGGACTAGACGGAGAGACCCAGTACTTC. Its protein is CASSYGLDGETQYF.